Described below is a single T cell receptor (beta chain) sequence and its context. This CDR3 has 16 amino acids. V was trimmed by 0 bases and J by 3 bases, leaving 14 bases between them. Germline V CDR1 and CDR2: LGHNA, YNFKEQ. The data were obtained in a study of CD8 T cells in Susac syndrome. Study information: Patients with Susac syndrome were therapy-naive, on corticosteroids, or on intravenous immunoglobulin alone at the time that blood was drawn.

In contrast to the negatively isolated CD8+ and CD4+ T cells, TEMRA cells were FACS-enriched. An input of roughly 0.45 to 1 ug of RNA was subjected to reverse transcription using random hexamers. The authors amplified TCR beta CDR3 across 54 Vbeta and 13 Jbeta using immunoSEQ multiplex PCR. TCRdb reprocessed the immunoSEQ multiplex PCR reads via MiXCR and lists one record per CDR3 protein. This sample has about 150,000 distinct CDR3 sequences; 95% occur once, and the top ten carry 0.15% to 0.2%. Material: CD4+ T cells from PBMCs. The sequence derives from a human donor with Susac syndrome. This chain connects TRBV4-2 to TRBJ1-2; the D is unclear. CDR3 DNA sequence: TGTGCCAGCAGCCAAGATTCCACCATCGGAGACTATGGCTACACCTTC. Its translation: CASSQDSTIGDYGYTF.